Presented here are 20 T cell receptor beta chains from one specimen sequenced in a study of OX40 agonist ivuxolimab in advanced cancers. The data were produced by immunoSEQ multiplex PCR, yet TCRdb's version contains in-frame clones alone and is incomplete. The sample shows about 35,000 clones, 92% of them seen only once. The sample consisted of CD4+ or CD8+ T cells sorted from blood, taken in a trial of the OX40 agonist ivuxolimab. These receptors were taken from an adult with an advanced solid tumor such as melanoma, head and neck, liver or kidney cancer.

The rearrangement links TRBV4-3 to TRBJ2-2; D is ambiguous. This CDR3 is built from 18 residues. CDR1 is LGHNA and CDR2 is YSLEER in the germline V gene. Trimming took 4 bases from V and 1 from J, leaving 19 bases between them. In DNA form, the CDR3 reads TGCGCCAGCAGCCGCAATTCGGTTGGTTGGGAGAACACCGGGGAGCTGTTTTTT. It specifies CASSRNSVGWENTGELFF.

The genes are TRBV27 and TRBJ1-1, with a tentative D call TRBD1 (6 bases). Germline assignment: CDR1 MNHEY and CDR2 SMNVEV (reference sequence). The CDR3 spans 14 residues. V was shortened by 4 bases and J by 5 bases, with 14 bases between the two germline ends. The CDR3 loop is CASSYREGETEAFF. The CDR3 DNA reads as TGTGCCAGCAGTTACAGGGAGGGGGAAACTGAAGCTTTCTTT.

The CDR3 nucleotides are TGTGCCAGCAGCGGAGGGGGCTACGAGCAGTACTTC. Protein: CASSGGGYEQYF. This rearrangement joins TRBV9 to TRBJ2-7; possibly TRBD1 for D (6 bases). In germline, CDR1 is SGDLS, CDR2 YYNGEE. The V end lost 3 bases, the J end lost 3 bases, and 7 bases lay between the germline ends. The CDR3 spans 12 residues.

V gene TRBV5-1 combines with J gene TRBJ2-7; 9 positions match TRBD1. V gave up 3 bases and J gave up 4 bases; unmatched junction bases: 11. The CDR3 sequence is 16 residues long. CDR1 SGHRS and CDR2 YFSETQ come from the germline V gene. CDR3 coding DNA: TGCGCCAGCAGCTCCCTGGACAGGGGACGGGGATACGAGCAGTACTTC. Its translation is CASSSLDRGRGYEQYF.

CDR3 sequence: CASGRAGHPAYEQYF. In nucleotides, the CDR3 is TGTGCCAGCGGGAGGGCCGGACACCCAGCCTACGAGCAGTACTTC. The chain uses TRBV6-4 and TRBJ2-7; 7 bases are a match to TRBD2. V lost 8 bases and J lost 2; bases outside the gene matches: 12. The length of the CDR3 is 15 residues. Germline CDR1 and CDR2: MRHNA and SNTAGT.

The V gene is TRBV7-9, the J gene TRBJ1-5, with a weak D call TRBD1 (6 bases). V shed 5 bases and J shed 13 bases, with 30 bases lying between them. Germline V lookup: CDR1 SEHNR, CDR2 FQNEAQ (reference sequence). This CDR3 has 17 amino acids. The CDR3 region has the DNA TGTGCCAGCAGCACATCCAGGGGTTCTTCTCCAAAAACCCGACAGCATTTT. Translated: CASSTSRGSSPKTRQHF.

The V and J genes are TRBV13 and TRBJ1-4, with D unclear. This CDR3 is 14 amino acids long. Deletions cut 5 bases from V and 3 bases from J, with 10 bases between. CDR1 is PRHDT and CDR2 is FYEKMQ in the germline V gene (reference sequence). The DNA of the CDR3 is TGTGCCAGCAGCCCTGAGGGTGCTAATGAAAAACTGTTTTTT. Its translation: CASSPEGANEKLFF.

This sequence joins TRBV5-2 and TRBJ2-5; whether TRBD1, the table's D call, matches the DNA was not checked. TRBV5-2 is reported as a pseudogene. This CDR3 is built from 13 residues. CDR3: CASSKGHEKTQYF. CDR3 coding DNA: TGTGCCAGCAGCAAAGGACATGAAAAGACCCAGTACTTC.

In its sample, this clone was seen once. The chain is built from TRBV5-4 and TRBJ2-7; D unresolved. The V and J ends lost 2 bases and 3 bases respectively, with 6 bases between them. The CDR3 has 12 residues. CDR1 is SGHNT and CDR2 is YYREEE in the germline V gene (reference sequence). The CDR3 reads CASSLENYEQYF. CDR3 coding DNA: TGTGCCAGCAGCTTAGAAAACTACGAGCAGTACTTC.

The chain combines TRBV7-6 with TRBJ2-2; TRBD2 agrees at 9 bases. The J segment lost 6 bases and the V segment lost 5 bases, leaving 16 bases of the junction unmatched. The CDR3 spans 18 residues. CDR1 SGHVS and CDR2 FNYEAQ come from the germline V gene. In DNA form, the CDR3 reads TGTGCCAGCAGCACGGGACACTTAGCGGGAGTCGGGCCCGGGGAGCTGTTTTTT. It yields the protein CASSTGHLAGVGPGELFF.

V and J are TRBV19 and TRBJ2-1; D unresolved. CDR3 length: 15 amino acids. Per germline, CDR1 LNHDA and CDR2 SQIVND (reference sequence). The germline V and J ends were trimmed by 5 bases and 5 bases, with 16 bases remaining between them. The CDR3 reads CASSLGILEHNEQFF. CDR3 in DNA: TGTGCCAGTAGTCTAGGTATTCTGGAGCACAATGAGCAGTTCTTC.

This chain connects TRBV7-7 to TRBJ2-1; D not resolved. The CDR3 runs 13 residues. V was cut by 2 bases and J by 5 bases, with 7 bases left in between. Germline-derived CDR1 and CDR2 are SSHAT and FNYEAQ (reference sequence). The CDR3 loop reads CASSLRAHNEQFF. The DNA of the CDR3 is TGTGCCAGCAGCTTACGGGCCCACAATGAGCAGTTCTTC. Full variable domain (remainder filled in from reference TRBV7-7 and TRBJ2-1): GAGVSQSPRYKVTKRGQDVTLRCDPISSHATLYWYQQALGQGPEFLTYFNYEAQPDKSGLPSDRFSAERPEGSISTLTIQRTEQRDSAMYRCASSLRAHNEQFFGPGTRLTVL.

The chain is built from TRBV19 and TRBJ2-7, with D uncertain. Trimming stripped 4 bases from V and 0 bases from J, with 7 bases between. The CDR3 extends over 13 amino acids. Germline V gene data show CDR1 as LNHDA and CDR2 as SQIVND (reference sequence). As DNA, the CDR3 is TGTGCCAGTAGTACCGAAAGCTCCTACGAGCAGTACTTC. It encodes CASSTESSYEQYF.

The V and J genes are TRBV27 and TRBJ1-2, with no clear D. CDR1 and CDR2 from the germline V gene are MNHEY and SMNVEV (reference sequence). V was cut by 6 bases and J by 5 bases, with 7 bases left in between. This CDR3 has 11 residues. CDR3 residues: CASRKGYGYTF. The CDR3 region has the DNA TGTGCCAGCAGGAAAGGGTATGGCTACACCTTC.

V and J are TRBV13 and TRBJ2-7; D ambiguous. Germline-derived CDR1 and CDR2 are PRHDT and FYEKMQ (reference sequence). This CDR3 is 15 amino acids long. Between the trimmed V and J ends, which lost 5 bases and 3 bases, there was a span of 17 bases. The CDR3, as DNA: TGTGCCAGCAGCCCCCCGTCCATAAACGGCTACGAGCAGTACTTC. This encodes CASSPPSINGYEQYF. Full variable domain (missing parts from reference TRBV13 and TRBJ2-7): AAGVIQSPRHLIKEKRETATLKCYPIPRHDTVYWYQQGPGQDPQFLISFYEKMQSDKGSIPDRFSAQQFSDYHSELNMSSLELGDSALYFCASSPPSINGYEQYFGPGTRLTVT.

V gene TRBV5-1 combines with J gene TRBJ2-1; the D is unclear. V shed 0 bases and J shed 4 bases, with 8 bases lying between them. The CDR3 consists of 14 residues. Per germline, CDR1 SGHRS and CDR2 YFSETQ. As DNA, the CDR3 is TGCGCCAGCAGCTTGGTGCCCACATACAATGAGCAGTTCTTC. It is translated as CASSLVPTYNEQFF. The whole variable domain, remainder taken from reference TRBV5-1 and TRBJ2-1, is KAGVTQTPRYLIKTRGQQVTLSCSPISGHRSVSWYQQTPGQGLQFLFEYFSETQRNKGNFPGRFSGRQFSNSRSEMNVSTLELGDSALYLCASSLVPTYNEQFFGPGTRLTVL.

The chain employs TRBV6-4 and TRBJ2-1; TRBD2 is a possible D gene (6 bases). The germline gives CDR1 MRHNA, CDR2 SNTAGT. Trimming removed 8 bases at V and 3 bases at J, with 14 bases between. The CDR3 has 14 amino acids. The CDR3 DNA reads TGTGCCAGCTCATATACGGGGGACTACAATGAGCAGTTCTTC. This codes for CASSYTGDYNEQFF.

The count of this clone is one. The CDR3 spells CASSQGTSAAGGELFF. The CDR3 DNA reads as TGCGCCAGCAGCCAAGGAACTAGCGCGGCGGGCGGGGAGCTGTTTTTT. The rearrangement uses TRBV4-3 and TRBJ2-2; 7 bases map to TRBD2. This CDR3 is built from 16 residues. V was clipped by 1 base and J by 7 bases; unmatched bases: 9. Germline-derived CDR1 and CDR2 are LGHNA and YSLEER.

This chain links TRBV4-3 with TRBJ2-1, with 10 bases aligning to TRBD2. The germline CDR1 and CDR2 sequences are LGHNA and YSLEER. There are 15 residues in the CDR3. V was pared by 6 bases and J by 4 bases, with 6 bases of the junction left unmatched. CDR3 nucleotides: TGCGCCAGCAGTCGAAAAGCGGGAGGGTACAATGAGCAGTTCTTC. Translated, it gives CASSRKAGGYNEQFF.

The sample holds one count of this clone. V usage is TRBV10-3 and J usage is TRBJ2-3, with D maybe TRBD1 (5 bases). V gave up 2 bases and J gave up 2 bases, with 8 bases separating them. In germline, CDR1 is ENHRY, CDR2 SYGVKD. This CDR3 contains 14 residues. CDR3 sequence reads: CAISEDRFTDTQYF. CDR3 nucleotide sequence: TGTGCCATCAGTGAGGACAGATTCACAGATACGCAGTATTTT.